These 6 T cell receptor beta chains were sequenced from one sample in a study of beta chain features in type 1 diabetes. Expressed TCRB transcripts were sequenced because the entire RNA isolate underwent reverse transcription. The assay was immunoSEQ multiplex PCR, and TCRdb's table has in-frame clones only and misses some. The sample comprises 600,000 to 650,000 clones, 15% of which are singletons, and around 0.095% rests with the top ten. Sequencing was carried out using naive CD4+ T cells from blood. The receptors originated from a young man in good health.

V gene TRBV9 combines with J gene TRBJ1-2, with D tentatively TRBD1 (5 bases). The CDR3 runs to 19 residues. V gave up 2 bases and J gave up 2 bases, with 25 bases separating them. Germline V lookup: CDR1 SGDLS, CDR2 YYNGEE. As DNA, the CDR3 is TGTGCCAGCAGCGTCTCACGCGTGGGGGACCAGCGTAGAAACTATGGCTACACCTTC. Translation: CASSVSRVGDQRRNYGYTF.

The genes are TRBV30 and TRBJ2-6; possibly TRBD1 for D (5 bases). Germline CDR1 is GTSNPN and CDR2 is SVGIG (reference sequence). Trimming pared 0 bases from V and 0 bases from J, leaving 9 bases between. CDR3 length: 16 residues. Written as DNA, the CDR3 is TGTGCCTGGAGTGTCACAGGCAACTCTGGGGCCAACGTCCTGACTTTC. It yields the protein CAWSVTGNSGANVLTF.

The rearrangement uses TRBV5-6 and TRBJ2-7, with unresolved D. V dropped 3 bases and J dropped 0 bases, with 4 bases sitting between them. This CDR3 has 12 amino acids. Germline lookup yields CDR1 SGHDT and CDR2 YYEEEE. CDR3 nucleotide sequence: TGTGCCAGCAGCTCATCCTCCTACGAGCAGTACTTC. Amino acids: CASSSSSYEQYF.

This clone was recorded a few times. The rearrangement uses TRBV18 and TRBJ1-3; perhaps TRBD1 as D (6 bases). The CDR3 is made up of 15 amino acids. Germline values: CDR1 KGHSH, CDR2 LQKENI. Trimming took off 3 bases at V and 0 bases at J, with 9 bases between the two ends. The CDR3, as DNA: TGTGCCAGCTCACCCCGGACAGTCTCTGGAAACACCATATATTTT. This encodes CASSPRTVSGNTIYF.

There are a few counts of this clone. V usage is TRBV2 and J usage is TRBJ2-7; the D gene could be TRBD1 or TRBD2 (6 bases each). The CDR3 length is 11 residues. V was cut by 7 bases and J by 6 bases, with 10 bases left in between. Germline CDR1 and CDR2: SNHLY and FYNNEI. CDR3 DNA: TGTGCCAGCAACGAGGGGGGCGAGCAGTACTTC. This sequence encodes CASNEGGEQYF.

This clone has just a few counts. The V gene is TRBV13, the J gene TRBJ1-2, with TRBD1 as a possible D gene (5 bases). In germline, CDR1 is PRHDT, CDR2 FYEKMQ (reference sequence). CDR3 length equals 18 residues. The V end was cut by 5 bases, the J end by 4 bases, with 26 bases between. The chain's CDR3 is CASSPPGQDPSEGYGYTF. For the CDR3, the DNA is TGTGCCAGCAGCCCTCCGGGGCAGGACCCTTCCGAAGGCTATGGCTACACCTTC.